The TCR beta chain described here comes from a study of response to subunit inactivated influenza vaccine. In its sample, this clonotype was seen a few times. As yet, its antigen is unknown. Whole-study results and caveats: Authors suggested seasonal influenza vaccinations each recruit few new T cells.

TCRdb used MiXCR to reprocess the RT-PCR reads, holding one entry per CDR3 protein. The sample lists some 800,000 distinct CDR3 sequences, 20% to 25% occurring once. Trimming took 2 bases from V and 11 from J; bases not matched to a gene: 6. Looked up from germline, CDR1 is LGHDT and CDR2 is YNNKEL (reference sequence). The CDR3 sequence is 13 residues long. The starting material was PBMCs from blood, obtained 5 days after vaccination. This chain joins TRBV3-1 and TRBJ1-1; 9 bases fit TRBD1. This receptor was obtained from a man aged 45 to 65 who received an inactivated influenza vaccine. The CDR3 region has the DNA TGTGCCAGCAGCCAAATGGCAGGGACAGGGGCTTTCTTT. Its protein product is CASSQMAGTGAFF.